One sample yielded the 23 T cell receptor beta chains listed below, sequenced in a study of blood T cell repertoires in COVID-19. TCRdb's table, derived via immunoSEQ multiplex PCR, lists solely in-frame clones and lacks some. The sample lists around 300,000 clones; roughly 90% were seen once. The sequenced sample consisted of peripheral blood. These receptors were collected from a woman aged 25 to 39 with COVID-19, enrolled during active disease.

The rearrangement joins TRBV4-1 to TRBJ2-2; D is ambiguous. CDR1 and CDR2 (germline): MGHRA, YSYEKL. V was pared by 0 bases and J by 2 bases, with 10 bases between. The CDR3 runs to 16 residues. The CDR3 DNA follows: TGCGCCAGCAGCCAAGAAAATCCCAGAAACACCGGGGAGCTGTTTTTT. It is translated as CASSQENPRNTGELFF.

The chain has TRBV5-1 and TRBJ1-1, with a possible D match to TRBD1 (5 bases). This CDR3 is 13 amino acids long. Trimming took off 0 bases at V and 6 bases at J, with 9 bases between the two ends. The germline V gene has CDR1 SGHRS and CDR2 YFSETQ. CDR3: CASSLARDSEAFF. The CDR3 nucleotides are TGCGCCAGCAGCTTGGCCAGGGACTCTGAAGCTTTCTTT. Full variable domain (outside the CDR3, taken from reference TRBV5-1 and TRBJ1-1): KAGVTQTPRYLIKTRGQQVTLSCSPISGHRSVSWYQQTPGQGLQFLFEYFSETQRNKGNFPGRFSGRQFSNSRSEMNVSTLELGDSALYLCASSLARDSEAFFGQGTRLTVV.

This chain links TRBV2 with TRBJ1-5, with D unclear. Trimming took 8 bases from V and 2 from J, leaving 10 bases between them. The CDR3 covers 13 residues. Germline V gene data show CDR1 as SNHLY and CDR2 as FYNNEI. CDR3 in amino acids: CASATEGNQPQHF. The DNA of the CDR3 is TGTGCCAGCGCAACCGAGGGCAATCAGCCCCAGCATTTT. Full variable domain (remainder filled in from reference TRBV2 and TRBJ1-5): EPEVTQTPSHQVTQMGQEVILRCVPISNHLYFYWYRQILGQKVEFLVSFYNNEISEKSEIFDDQFSVERPDGSNFTLKIRSTKLEDSAMYFCASATEGNQPQHFGDGTRLSIL.

This sequence joins TRBV5-1 and TRBJ1-1; 11 bases map to TRBD1. The CDR3 is 14 residues long. V lost 3 bases, J lost 5 bases, and 3 bases stayed unmatched. CDR1 is SGHRS and CDR2 is YFSETQ in the germline V gene. The CDR3 bases are TGCGCCAGCAGCTCCGGGACAGGGGGTACTGAAGCTTTCTTT. Its translation is CASSSGTGGTEAFF.

The chain carries TRBV7-2 and TRBJ2-7; tentative D call: TRBD1 (6 bases). CDR3 length: 17 amino acids. V was pared by 5 bases and J by 2 bases, with 22 bases between. Looked up from germline, CDR1 is SGHTA and CDR2 is FQGNSA. Written as DNA, the CDR3 is TGTGCCAGCAGCCACTACCGATCCGGGACACCCGCCTACGAGCAGTACTTC. Residues: CASSHYRSGTPAYEQYF.

This rearrangement joins TRBV2 to TRBJ1-2; 7 positions agree with TRBD1. The germline V gene has CDR1 SNHLY and CDR2 FYNNEI. The CDR3 is 13 residues long. With 5 bases clipped from V and 6 bases from J, the junction kept 6 bases outside the gene matches. Written as DNA, the CDR3 is TGTGCCAGCAGTAGACAGGGAAGCGATGGCTACACCTTC. Encoded protein: CASSRQGSDGYTF. Together with reference TRBV2 and TRBJ1-2, the CDR3 gives the full variable domain: EPEVTQTPSHQVTQMGQEVILRCVPISNHLYFYWYRQILGQKVEFLVSFYNNEISEKSEIFDDQFSVERPDGSNFTLKIRSTKLEDSAMYFCASSRQGSDGYTFGSGTRLTVV.

V gene TRBV24-1 combines with J gene TRBJ2-1; 10 positions agree with TRBD2. Germline lookup yields CDR1 KGHDR and CDR2 SFDVKD. The CDR3 loop spans 17 amino acids. V lost 4 bases and J lost 3; bases outside the gene matches: 8. The CDR3 region has the DNA TGTGCCACCAGTGACCCTTCTAGCGGGAGTTTCTACAATGAGCAGTTCTTC. Residues: CATSDPSSGSFYNEQFF.

The CDR3 DNA is TGTGCCAGCAGCCAAGGGGGGGGTAGAGAGCAGTTCTTC. This encodes CASSQGGGREQFF. The chain carries TRBV3-1 (or the pseudogene TRBV3-2) and TRBJ2-1, with 7 nucleotides matching TRBD2. V shed 1 base and J 10 bases; nucleotides not matched to a gene: 4. This CDR3 contains 13 residues. Germline V gene lookup returns CDR1 LGHDT and CDR2 YNNKEL (reference sequence).

The V gene is TRBV7-3, the J gene TRBJ2-1; 7 bases line up with TRBD2. J was trimmed by 10 bases and V by 5 bases; bases with no gene match: 8. CDR1 and CDR2 from the germline V gene are SGHTA and FQGTGA. This CDR3 contains 13 residues. This CDR3 is CASSLTREEEQFF. CDR3 bases: TGTGCCAGCAGCCTCACTCGGGAGGAGGAGCAGTTCTTC.

J is TRBJ2-7 and V is TRBV7-2; 8 positions agree with TRBD2. The CDR3 covers 12 residues. V lost 5 bases to trimming and J lost 7 bases; unmatched junction nucleotides: 4. Germline V gene sequence: CDR1 SGHTA, CDR2 FQGNSA. The CDR3 sequence: CASSTRLAEQYF. The CDR3 DNA follows: TGTGCCAGCAGCACCCGACTAGCGGAGCAGTACTTC.

The CDR3 sequence is CASSLVAGTEAFF. CDR3 nucleotide sequence: TGTGCCAGCAGCTTAGTGGCAGGCACTGAAGCTTTCTTT. The chain recombines TRBV7-3 with TRBJ1-1, with D hard to call. CDR1 and CDR2 from the germline V gene are SGHTA and FQGTGA. The CDR3 sequence is 13 residues long. V lost 2 bases to trimming and J lost 4 bases, with 8 bases between them.

The V and J genes are TRBV6-6 and TRBJ2-3; D call uncertain. From germline, CDR1 is MNHNY and CDR2 SVGAGI (reference sequence). The CDR3 runs 13 residues. The V and J ends lost 2 bases and 2 bases respectively, with 5 bases between them. The CDR3 region is CASSYVITDTQYF. For the CDR3, the DNA is TGTGCCAGCAGTTACGTCATCACAGATACGCAGTATTTT.

The V call is TRBV10-1, the J call TRBJ2-5; the match to TRBD1 covers 9 bases. The trim removed 6 bases at V and 4 bases at J, leaving 12 bases unmatched. The CDR3 contains 16 residues. Germline V gene lookup returns CDR1 WNHNN and CDR2 SYGVQD (reference sequence). CDR3 sequence reads: CASRSRDRVSRETQYF. The CDR3 region has the DNA TGCGCCAGCAGGAGCCGGGACAGGGTGTCCCGAGAGACCCAGTACTTC.

This chain joins TRBV6-2 or TRBV6-3 and TRBJ2-3; 8 bases align to TRBD2. CDR1 and CDR2 (germline): MNHEY, SVGEGT. V gave up 0 bases and J gave up 5 bases; unmatched junction bases: 7. This CDR3 has 16 residues. This CDR3 reads CASSYSGLAVGDTQYF. CDR3 DNA: TGTGCCAGCAGTTACTCCGGACTAGCTGTCGGAGATACGCAGTATTTT.

This chain uses TRBV2 with TRBJ1-6; D not certain. V lost 4 bases, J lost 9 bases, and 19 bases lay in between. The CDR3 contains 16 residues. Germline assignment: CDR1 SNHLY and CDR2 FYNNEI. The CDR3 sequence is CASSAYSSAGGSPLHF. CDR3 DNA: TGTGCCAGCAGTGCATATAGTTCCGCGGGAGGTTCACCCCTCCACTTT.

The rearrangement links TRBV7-3 to TRBJ1-1; D call uncertain. The V gene lost 5 bases and the J gene lost 4 bases, with 17 bases spanning the gap. Germline V gives CDR1 SGHTA, CDR2 FQGTGA. The length of the CDR3 is 15 residues. The CDR3 region is CASSGGLTFGTEAFF. As DNA, the CDR3 is TGTGCCAGCAGCGGAGGGCTTACTTTCGGCACTGAAGCTTTCTTT. The full variable domain, completed using reference TRBV7-3 and TRBJ1-1, is GAGVSQTPSNKVTEKGKYVELRCDPISGHTALYWYRQSLGQGPEFLIYFQGTGAADDSGLPNDRFFAVRPEGSVSTLKIQRTERGDSAVYLCASSGGLTFGTEAFFGQGTRLTVV.

The chain has TRBV6-2 or TRBV6-3 and TRBJ1-1; D perhaps matches TRBD1 (6 bases). V was clipped by 6 bases and J by 7 bases, with 18 bases between them. This CDR3 has 14 amino acids. Germline CDR1 MNHEY, CDR2 SVGEGT. CDR3 sequence: CASSPRDTRSEAFF. The CDR3 DNA sequence: TGTGCCAGCAGCCCCCGGGACACTAGAAGTGAAGCTTTCTTT.

The chain uses TRBV29-1 and TRBJ2-5; 10 nucleotides match TRBD1. Germline CDR1 is SQVTM and CDR2 is ANQGSEA. This CDR3 is 13 amino acids long. V gave up 6 bases and J gave up 4 bases; unmatched junction bases: 5. The CDR3: CSVDRGDLETQYF. CDR3 coding DNA: TGCAGCGTGGACAGGGGGGACTTAGAGACCCAGTACTTC. Using reference TRBV29-1 and TRBJ2-5 for the parts outside the CDR3, the full variable domain is SAVISQKPSRDICQRGTSLTIQCQVDSQVTMMFWYRQQPGQSLTLIATANQGSEATYESGFVIDKFPISRPNLTFSTLTVSNMSPEDSSIYLCSVDRGDLETQYFGPGTRLLVL.

This chain connects TRBV19 to TRBJ1-1; TRBD1 matches at 8 bases. V shed 6 bases and J 3 bases; nucleotides not matched to a gene: 6. The CDR3 has 14 residues. Germline V gene data show CDR1 as LNHDA and CDR2 as SQIVND (reference sequence). In nucleotides, the CDR3 is TGTGCCAGTAGGCAGGGGGCGGAGGACACTGAAGCTTTCTTT. Encoded protein: CASRQGAEDTEAFF.

The genes are TRBV6-2 or TRBV6-3 and TRBJ1-1, with D perhaps matching TRBD1 (6 bases). Germline-derived CDR1 and CDR2 are MNHEY and SVGEGT. The ends were cut back, 5 bases at V and 4 bases at J, with 17 bases in the middle. The CDR3 is 15 amino acids. DNA of the CDR3: TGTGCCAGCAGTCCCCGGGCAGGGGCGGTCACTGAAGCTTTCTTT. Protein: CASSPRAGAVTEAFF.

The chain employs TRBV30 and TRBJ2-7; D unresolved. V gave up 2 bases and J gave up 2 bases, with 10 bases separating them. This CDR3 spans 13 amino acids. Germline lookup yields CDR1 GTSNPN and CDR2 SVGIG (reference sequence). The CDR3 DNA reads TGTGCCTGGAGTTGGGCAGCTGCCTACGAGCAGTACTTC. It translates to CAWSWAAAYEQYF.

The chain couples TRBV19 to TRBJ2-2; D is uncertain. The CDR3 covers 15 residues. With 2 bases removed from V and 3 bases from J, the gap between germline ends came to 10 bases. The germline V gene has CDR1 LNHDA and CDR2 SQIVND (reference sequence). The CDR3 protein is CASSIKAGDTGELFF. Written as DNA, the CDR3 is TGTGCCAGTAGTATAAAGGCAGGCGACACCGGGGAGCTGTTTTTT.

This clone showed up just a few times. CDR3 residues: CASRGLYNSPLHF. The CDR3 DNA reads TGTGCCAGCAGGGGACTTTATAATTCACCCCTCCACTTT. The chain carries TRBV2 and TRBJ1-6, with D maybe TRBD1 (5 bases). The CDR3 has 13 amino acids. Germline V gives CDR1 SNHLY, CDR2 FYNNEI. Trimming cost V 6 bases and J 4 bases, with 7 bases left between them.